This entry lists 27 T cell receptor beta chains sequenced from one sample in a study of shared clonotypes between healthy human individuals. Sequenced by immunoSEQ multiplex PCR; TCRdb stores in-frame clones only, minus some. The table shows some 1.5 million clones, with roughly 96% occurring only once. The material sequenced was naive CD4+ T cells sorted from blood. Regarding subset: CD45RA+ positively selected. The receptors stem from a man aged 25-45 years in good health.

This chain joins TRBV5-4 and TRBJ2-7; TRBD1 or TRBD2 may be the D gene (5 bases each). Germline V gene data show CDR1 as SGHNT and CDR2 as YYREEE (reference sequence). V lost 4 bases to trimming and J lost 0 bases, with 11 bases between them. This CDR3 has 14 amino acids. CDR3 in DNA: TGTGCCAGCAGCCCGGGGCGGACCTCCTACGAGCAGTACTTC. Protein sequence: CASSPGRTSYEQYF.

This chain connects TRBV19 to TRBJ2-5, with D hard to call. This CDR3 has 11 residues. From germline, CDR1 is LNHDA and CDR2 SQIVND (reference sequence). With 6 bases removed from V and 5 bases from J, the gap between germline ends came to 7 bases. The CDR3: CASRIGETQYF. CDR3 nucleotides: TGTGCCAGTAGGATCGGGGAGACCCAGTACTTC.

CDR3 DNA sequence: TGTGCCAGCAGATCGACAGAATTCTACGAGCAGTACTTC. It encodes CASRSTEFYEQYF. The chain uses TRBV11-2 and TRBJ2-7; TRBD1 might be the D (5 bases). The CDR3 loop spans 13 amino acids. V was cut by 6 bases and J by 3 bases, with 12 bases left in between. CDR1 is SGHAT and CDR2 is FQNNGV in the germline V gene.

The chain links TRBV7-9 to TRBJ1-1; D uncertain. The germline V gene encodes CDR1 SEHNR and CDR2 FQNEAQ (reference sequence). The CDR3 is 14 residues long. The V end was cut by 1 base, the J end by 1 base, with 7 bases between. The CDR3 region is CASSLDDGNTEAFF. Here the CDR3 DNA reads TGTGCCAGCAGCTTAGACGACGGGAACACTGAAGCTTTCTTT.

The chain has TRBV27 and TRBJ2-5; D not certain. Trimming shortened V by 2 bases and J by 0 bases, and 7 bases separated the two germline ends. The CDR3 loop spans 14 amino acids. Germline-derived CDR1 and CDR2 are MNHEY and SMNVEV (reference sequence). CDR3 in amino acids: CASSLRADQETQYF. The CDR3 nucleotides are TGTGCCAGCAGTTTAAGGGCGGACCAAGAGACCCAGTACTTC.

The genes are TRBV7-9 and TRBJ2-1; unclear D gene. Trimming removed 5 bases from V and 13 bases from J, with 12 bases in between. CDR1 and CDR2 (germline): SEHNR, FQNEAQ (reference sequence). The CDR3 totals 11 residues. In DNA, the CDR3 is TGTGCCAGCAGCCCCAAATTTGAACAGTTCTTC. Protein: CASSPKFEQFF.

The V gene is TRBV12-5, the J gene TRBJ2-3; a possible D gene is TRBD1 (6 bases). The CDR3 consists of 15 residues. CDR1 is LGHNT, CDR2 FRNRAP, per germline. Deletions cut 4 bases from V and 2 bases from J, with 13 bases between. The CDR3 here is CASGSGTRNTDTQYF. CDR3 sequence (DNA): TGTGCTAGTGGTTCCGGGACAAGAAACACAGATACGCAGTATTTT.

V is TRBV20-1 and J is TRBJ2-1; D remains ambiguous. V was cut by 7 bases and J by 6 bases, with 10 bases left in between. This CDR3 has 11 amino acids. The germline gives CDR1 DFQATT, CDR2 SNEGSKA (reference sequence). CDR3 sequence: CSVYQSNEQFF. As DNA, the CDR3 is TGCAGTGTCTATCAAAGCAATGAGCAGTTCTTC.

CDR3 sequence reads: CASRFEPAYSGANVLTF. The CDR3 nucleotides read TGTGCCAGCAGGTTTGAGCCAGCCTACTCTGGGGCCAACGTCCTGACTTTC. This chain uses TRBV27 with TRBJ2-6; D remains unclear. This CDR3 is built from 17 residues. Germline V CDR1 and CDR2: MNHEY, SMNVEV (reference sequence). Trimming stripped 6 bases from V and 0 bases from J, with 15 bases between.

This chain uses TRBV7-6 with TRBJ2-1, with unresolved D. The CDR3 has 16 amino acids. The V gene's germline CDR1 is SGHVS and CDR2 FNYEAQ. The germline V and J ends were trimmed by 2 bases and 0 bases, with 11 bases remaining between them. The CDR3 reads CASSLSTVSSYNEQFF. CDR3 DNA: TGTGCCAGCAGCTTAAGTACTGTAAGCTCCTACAATGAGCAGTTCTTC. Drawing the rest from reference TRBV7-6 and TRBJ2-1, the complete variable domain is GAGVSQSPRYKVTKRGQDVALRCDPISGHVSLYWYRQALGQGPEFLTYFNYEAQQDKSGLPNDRFSAERPEGSISTLTIQRTEQRDSAMYRCASSLSTVSSYNEQFFGPGTRLTVL.

Worth noting for this clone: This CDR3 is also generated by other DNA sequences in the sample. The CDR3 DNA reads as TGTGCCAGCAGTTTCGCCGGGACGAGGGAGGAGACCCAGTACTTC. Amino acid sequence: CASSFAGTREETQYF. The chain couples TRBV28 to TRBJ2-5; D may be TRBD1 or TRBD2 (5 bases each). The CDR3 consists of 15 residues. Trimming cost V 3 bases and J 5 bases, with 16 bases left between them. Germline loops: CDR1 MDHEN, CDR2 SYDVKM.

The J gene is TRBJ2-1, the V gene TRBV10-3, with 9 bases fitting TRBD2. Per the germline V gene, CDR1 is ENHRY and CDR2 is SYGVKD. The CDR3 consists of 16 residues. V dropped 4 bases and J dropped 0; count of bases not matched to a gene: 4. The CDR3 sequence is CAISGTSARSYNEQFF. CDR3 nucleotide sequence: TGTGCCATCAGTGGGACTAGCGCCCGCTCCTACAATGAGCAGTTCTTC.

Points on this clone: Other DNA sequences in this specimen translate into the identical CDR3. The genes are TRBV5-1 and TRBJ1-2; tentative D call: TRBD1 (6 bases). The length of the CDR3 is 13 residues. Germline CDR1 and CDR2: SGHRS and YFSETQ. The V gene lost 4 bases and the J gene lost 8 bases, with 15 bases spanning the gap. CDR3 region: CASSGAQGDGYTF. The CDR3 region has the DNA TGCGCCAGCAGCGGGGCACAGGGTGACGGCTACACCTTC.

CDR3 in DNA: TGTGCCAGCGACTTGGGGACTAGCGGGAGAGCTAGCACAGATACGCAGTATTTT. Residues: CASDLGTSGRASTDTQYF. The rearrangement joins TRBV11-2 to TRBJ2-3, with 14 bases aligning to TRBD2. V was clipped by 8 bases and J by 0 bases; unmatched bases: 10. The CDR3 covers 18 residues. The germline V gene encodes CDR1 SGHAT and CDR2 FQNNGV.

The V and J genes are TRBV10-2 and TRBJ2-7; D may correspond to TRBD1 or TRBD2 (5 bases each). The CDR3 contains 14 residues. Germline V gene lookup returns CDR1 WSHSY and CDR2 SAAADI. V lost 4 bases to trimming and J lost 3 bases, with 13 bases between them. The CDR3 DNA reads TGCGCCAGCAGTGGGGACCCGCGGTACTACGAGCAGTACTTC. Amino acids: CASSGDPRYYEQYF.

This chain uses TRBV19 with TRBJ1-2, with 7 bases lining up with TRBD1. The CDR3 consists of 16 residues. Germline CDR1 reads LNHDA; CDR2 reads SQIVND (reference sequence). J was trimmed by 1 base and V by 5 bases; bases with no gene match: 10. The CDR3 DNA sequence: TGTGCCAGTAGTCCGAGGACAGGACTTTTTAACTATGGCTACACCTTC. This gives the protein CASSPRTGLFNYGYTF. The complete variable domain, with remaining parts taken from reference TRBV19 and TRBJ1-2, reads DGGITQSPKYLFRKEGQNVTLSCEQNLNHDAMYWYRQDPGQGLRLIYYSQIVNDFQKGDIAEGYSVSREKKESFPLTVTSAQKNPTAFYLCASSPRTGLFNYGYTFGSGTRLTVV.

The chain uses TRBV5-4 and TRBJ2-3; D ambiguous. The V and J ends lost 0 bases and 0 bases respectively, with 8 bases between them. This CDR3 is built from 15 residues. The germline V gene has CDR1 SGHNT and CDR2 YYREEE (reference sequence). As DNA, the CDR3 is TGTGCCAGCAGCTTGGGGACCACTAGCACAGATACGCAGTATTTT. This encodes CASSLGTTSTDTQYF.

The V gene is TRBV5-4, the J gene TRBJ1-3; no firm D call. Trimming left V 7 bases short and J 0 bases short, with 8 bases between. There are 13 residues in the CDR3. Germline CDR1 SGHNT, CDR2 YYREEE (reference sequence). The CDR3 here is CASRLFSGNTIYF. DNA of the CDR3: TGTGCCAGCCGTCTTTTCTCTGGAAACACCATATATTTT.

The rearrangement joins TRBV5-1 to TRBJ2-1, with 9 nucleotides matching TRBD2. Unmatched junction bases numbered 6, after V lost 2 bases and J lost 3 bases. The germline CDR1 and CDR2 sequences are SGHRS and YFSETQ. This CDR3 is built from 16 residues. DNA of the CDR3: TGCGCCAGCAGCTTTTTCGCGGGAGGGAACTACAATGAGCAGTTCTTC. This translates into CASSFFAGGNYNEQFF. Full variable domain (outside the CDR3, taken from reference TRBV5-1 and TRBJ2-1): KAGVTQTPRYLIKTRGQQVTLSCSPISGHRSVSWYQQTPGQGLQFLFEYFSETQRNKGNFPGRFSGRQFSNSRSEMNVSTLELGDSALYLCASSFFAGGNYNEQFFGPGTRLTVL.

The rearrangement links TRBV2 to TRBJ1-2; D gene unclear. Germline lookup yields CDR1 SNHLY and CDR2 FYNNEI. V lost 6 bases and J lost 6, with 11 bases in between. There are 12 residues in the CDR3. CDR3 DNA sequence: TGTGCCAGCAGAGCTACTTCAGATGGCTACACCTTC. It is translated as CASRATSDGYTF.

This clone was recorded a few times. Distinct nucleotide sequences in the sample also encode this CDR3. The V call is TRBV11-2, the J call TRBJ2-1; D unresolved. V was clipped by 1 base and J by 7 bases, with 5 bases between them. The germline CDR1 and CDR2 sequences are SGHAT and FQNNGV. The CDR3 is 12 residues long. The DNA of the CDR3 is TGTGCCAGCAGCTTAGGGGCGAATGAGCAGTTCTTC. Its protein is CASSLGANEQFF.

The chain recombines TRBV11-2 with TRBJ2-3, with D tentatively TRBD2 (5 bases). V was clipped by 5 bases and J by 1 base, with 16 bases between them. CDR3 size: 16 residues. CDR1 SGHAT and CDR2 FQNNGV come from the germline V gene. CDR3: CASSGASAARTDTQYF. As DNA, the CDR3 is TGTGCCAGCAGCGGTGCGTCAGCGGCCCGCACAGATACGCAGTATTTT.

This chain connects TRBV2 to TRBJ2-4, with no clear D. Trimming pared 3 bases from V and 1 base from J, leaving 10 bases between. Looked up from germline, CDR1 is SNHLY and CDR2 is FYNNEI. This CDR3 has 15 residues. For the CDR3, the DNA is TGTGCCAGCAGTGATCCGAGTGGGGCCAAAAACATTCAGTACTTC. Translation: CASSDPSGAKNIQYF.

The J gene is TRBJ2-5, the V gene TRBV7-2; tentative D call: TRBD2 (6 bases). Germline assignment: CDR1 SGHTA and CDR2 FQGNSA. The ends were cut back, 1 base at V and 0 bases at J, with 9 bases in the middle. The CDR3 totals 15 residues. DNA of the CDR3: TGTGCCAGCAGCTTAGGGCCGGGGGACCAAGAGACCCAGTACTTC. Encoded protein: CASSLGPGDQETQYF.

Notes on this clone: Other DNA sequences within the sample encode an identical CDR3. The chain combines TRBV29-1 with TRBJ1-1; no definite D call. V lost 1 base and J 0 bases, leaving 6 bases between the germline ends. The CDR3 consists of 13 residues. Germline CDR1 reads SQVTM; CDR2 reads ANQGSEA. CDR3 in DNA: TGCAGCGTTGAAGGCAGGATGAACACTGAAGCTTTCTTT. It encodes CSVEGRMNTEAFF.

The rearrangement uses TRBV5-1 and TRBJ2-5; D tentatively fits TRBD1 or TRBD2 (5 bases each). The CDR3 loop spans 14 amino acids. CDR1 is SGHRS, CDR2 YFSETQ, per germline. The V end lost 3 bases, the J end lost 5 bases, and 14 bases lay between the germline ends. CDR3 loop: CASSWGTEPETQYF. The CDR3, as DNA: TGCGCCAGCAGCTGGGGGACGGAACCGGAGACCCAGTACTTC.

The chain employs TRBV27 and TRBJ1-2; TRBD1 is a possible D gene (6 bases). The CDR3 covers 16 residues. The germline gives CDR1 MNHEY, CDR2 SMNVEV (reference sequence). V lost 0 bases to trimming and J lost 5 bases, with 16 bases between them. The CDR3 loop reads CASSLSTGGSPYGYTF. The DNA of the CDR3 is TGTGCCAGCAGTTTATCGACTGGGGGCAGTCCATATGGCTACACCTTC.